Reported below is one T cell receptor beta chain. These data come from a study of blood T cell repertoires in COVID-19. Study details: COVID-19 samples collected from the United States, Italy and Spain covered acute and convalescent phases. T cells, B-cell-depleted T cells, or PBMCs provided the cDNA or gDNA that served as material.

CDR3 length: 12 residues. Germline loops: CDR1 SGHRS, CDR2 YFSETQ. The germline V and J ends were trimmed by 2 bases and 6 bases, with 7 bases remaining between them. Under the authors' procedure: Reference gene primer amplification yielded estimated nucleated cell counts. The assay was immunoSEQ multiplex PCR, and TCRdb's table has in-frame clones only and misses some. V and J calls and clone size come straight from that table; D and trimming were deduced from the DNA. Counted here are about 300,000 clones, roughly nine tenths occurring once; the ten biggest clones make up nearly 6.5%. The V gene is TRBV5-1, the J gene TRBJ2-3; no clear D. Sequences were obtained from peripheral blood. The TCR originated in a man younger than 35 who had recovered from COVID-19. In DNA, the CDR3 is TGCGCCAGCAGCTTAAACCGGGATACGCAGTATTTT. This sequence encodes CASSLNRDTQYF.